A single sample gave rise to the 14 T cell receptor beta chains below, sequenced in a study of regulatory T cells in long-lasting Graves disease (dated by TCRdb to the early 2020s). Receptor libraries were prepared by multiplex PCR. The listed sequencing device is Illumina HiSeq 4000. CDR3 regions were amplified by Arm-PCR with iRepertoire HTBI primers to construct TCR beta libraries. The public reads were quality trimmed at Q25 with fastp and then assembled into clones with MiXCR by TCRdb, keeping productive beta chains. Rows are combined by CDR3 protein, so each entry shows the most common genes and DNA. This sample lists roughly 510,000 distinct CDR3 sequences; more than 15% were detected once. The ten largest account for approximately 12% of the sample. Taken with the paper, the label for time point translates to: newly diagnosed GD, antithyroid drugs for less than 3 months. For both TCR sequencing and RNA sequencing, RNA was extracted from PBMCs using TRIzol.

This sample was also put to use in a study of T cells in Graves' hyperthyroidism and ophthalmopathy.

The sample in question was peripheral blood mononuclear cells (PBMCs), obtained at new diagnosis, from a patient treated with antithyroid drugs. Source of these receptors: a man aged 18-30 years with Graves disease. Donor details come from another sample of the same person, matched by shared clones.

This clonotype was recorded at least ten times. The chain uses TRBV11-1 and TRBJ2-7; 7 nucleotides agree with TRBD2. Germline V CDR1 and CDR2: SGHAT, FQDESV (reference sequence). The CDR3 loop spans 14 amino acids. Trimming cost V 5 bases and J 2 bases; bases outside gene matches: 6. The chain's CDR3 is CASSAAGRAYEQYF. Written as DNA, the CDR3 is TGTGCCAGCAGCGCCGCGGGGAGGGCCTACGAGCAGTACTTC.

This clonotype was seen a handful of times. This chain joins TRBV6-1 and TRBJ2-7; 7 nucleotides align to TRBD1. The CDR3 contains 13 residues. After removal of 6 bases from V and 5 bases from J, the junction contained 7 bases not matched to a gene. CDR1 MNHNS and CDR2 SASEGT come from the germline V gene. The CDR3 protein is CASRGRGMDEQYF. As DNA, the CDR3 is TGTGCCAGCAGAGGCAGGGGGATGGACGAGCAGTACTTC.

This clonotype was counted a few times. This chain connects TRBV20-1 to TRBJ2-5; tentative D call: TRBD2 (6 bases). V lost 6 bases and J 5 bases, leaving 25 bases between the germline ends. The CDR3 loop spans 16 amino acids. Germline values: CDR1 DFQATT, CDR2 SNEGSKA (reference sequence). This CDR3 is CSAGRRRWRETETQYF. DNA of the CDR3: TGCAGTGCAGGGCGCCGGCGATGGCGGGAAACGGAGACCCAGTACTTC.

At least ten counts were recorded for this clonotype. The chain has TRBV12-3 or TRBV12-4 and TRBJ1-1; no firm D call. This CDR3 has 13 amino acids. V lost 7 bases and J lost 0, with 9 bases in between. The CDR3 DNA is TGTGCCAGCACCTGGAGCATGAACACTGAAGCTTTCTTT. This translates into CASTWSMNTEAFF.

This clonotype came up a few times. The chain carries TRBV6-5 and TRBJ1-1, with 7 nucleotides matching TRBD1. The CDR3 covers 16 residues. Losses at the gene ends were 3 bases for V and 3 bases for J; bases not matched to a gene: 10. The germline V gene has CDR1 MNHEY and CDR2 SVGAGI. CDR3 bases: TGTGCCAGCAGTTATAAACGAGGGGGCTCGCACACTGAAGCTTTCTTT. Its translation: CASSYKRGGSHTEAFF.

Many counts were recorded for this clonotype. This chain uses TRBV11-2 with TRBJ2-1; TRBD1 aligns across 7 bases. The last part of the DNA fits TRBJ2-5 better; the J call may be wrong. The CDR3 is made up of 15 amino acids. Per the germline V gene, CDR1 is SGHAT and CDR2 is FQNNGV. The CDR3 sequence: CASSLLGTVQETQYF. CDR3 sequence (DNA): TGTGCCAGCAGCTTACTGGGGACAGTCCAAGAGACCCAGTACTTC.

This chain links TRBV7-9 with TRBJ1-2; D is undetermined. The CDR3 has 15 residues. V was pared by 3 bases and J by 8 bases, with 19 bases between. The germline CDR1 and CDR2 sequences are SEHNR and FQNEAQ (reference sequence). CDR3 DNA sequence: TGTGCCAGCAGCTTGGGCGGAAGCTCCTCCGGGGGCTACACCTTC. Protein sequence: CASSLGGSSSGGYTF.

J is TRBJ2-7 and V is TRBV3-1, with D possibly being TRBD1 or TRBD2 (6 bases each). The germline gives CDR1 LGHDT, CDR2 YNNKEL (reference sequence). V shed 1 base and J shed 7 bases, with 29 bases lying between them. The CDR3 is 19 residues long. The CDR3 protein is CASSQGALTLSGEGGEQYF. The CDR3 DNA reads as TGTGCCAGCAGCCAAGGAGCGCTTACCCTCTCGGGGGAAGGGGGAGAGCAGTACTTC.

This chain uses TRBV6-1 with TRBJ1-5; the D is unclear. Germline CDR1 reads MNHNS; CDR2 reads SASEGT. V was cut by 6 bases and J by 3 bases, with 15 bases left in between. The CDR3 loop spans 15 amino acids. The CDR3 nucleotides are TGTGCCAGCAGGAGTAAAGGGCGCGACAATCAGCCCCAGCATTTT. Translating gives CASRSKGRDNQPQHF.

This rearrangement joins TRBV7-9 to TRBJ1-2; 8 bases line up with TRBD1. This CDR3 contains 16 residues. V lost 3 bases and J lost 2; bases outside the gene matches: 8. The germline gives CDR1 SEHNR, CDR2 FQNEAQ (reference sequence). The CDR3 loop reads CASSFETPGGNYGYTF. The CDR3 nucleotides are TGTGCCAGCAGCTTCGAAACACCAGGGGGCAACTATGGCTACACCTTC.

This clonotype came up a few times. The V gene is TRBV19, the J gene TRBJ2-7; 8 nucleotides line up with TRBD2. Germline CDR1 is LNHDA and CDR2 is SQIVND (reference sequence). The CDR3 totals 15 residues. The V gene end was trimmed by 5 bases and the J gene end by 5 bases; junction bases not matched to a gene: 11. The CDR3 coding sequence is TGTGCCAGTAGTCCCCCCGGGACTAGATCAGACGAGCAGTACTTC. Translated: CASSPPGTRSDEQYF. The variable domain in full, completed from reference TRBV19 and TRBJ2-7, reads DGGITQSPKYLFRKEGQNVTLSCEQNLNHDAMYWYRQDPGQGLRLIYYSQIVNDFQKGDIAEGYSVSREKKESFPLTVTSAQKNPTAFYLCASSPPGTRSDEQYFGPGTRLTVT.

This clonotype was detected only once. A much larger clone lies a single base off, so this may be a read error. This chain uses TRBV7-9 with TRBJ2-7; 7 bases agree with TRBD1. CDR3 length: 14 residues. In germline, CDR1 is SEHNR, CDR2 FQNEAQ (reference sequence). Here the CDR3 DNA reads TGTGCCAGCAGCCGGGACAGAGGCTCCTACGGGCAGTACTTC. Protein sequence: CASSRDRGSYGQYF.

In this sample, this clonotype turned up a few times. The chain combines TRBV20-1 with TRBJ2-3; 9 bases agree with TRBD2. Per germline, CDR1 DFQATT and CDR2 SNEGSKA (reference sequence). This CDR3 comprises 12 residues. J was trimmed by 8 bases and V by 6 bases; bases with no gene match: 6. The CDR3 spells CSAQTSGRTQYF. The CDR3 DNA sequence: TGCAGTGCCCAGACTAGCGGACGTACGCAGTATTTT.

The sample holds a few counts of this clonotype. J is TRBJ2-5 and V is TRBV18, with 7 bases identical to TRBD2. The ends lost 4 bases at V and 5 bases at J; junction bases unmatched: 10. This CDR3 contains 15 residues. Germline V gene lookup returns CDR1 KGHSH and CDR2 LQKENI. The CDR3 spells CASSLEGGGSETQYF. CDR3 DNA: TGTGCCAGCTCACTCGAGGGCGGGGGATCGGAGACCCAGTACTTC.